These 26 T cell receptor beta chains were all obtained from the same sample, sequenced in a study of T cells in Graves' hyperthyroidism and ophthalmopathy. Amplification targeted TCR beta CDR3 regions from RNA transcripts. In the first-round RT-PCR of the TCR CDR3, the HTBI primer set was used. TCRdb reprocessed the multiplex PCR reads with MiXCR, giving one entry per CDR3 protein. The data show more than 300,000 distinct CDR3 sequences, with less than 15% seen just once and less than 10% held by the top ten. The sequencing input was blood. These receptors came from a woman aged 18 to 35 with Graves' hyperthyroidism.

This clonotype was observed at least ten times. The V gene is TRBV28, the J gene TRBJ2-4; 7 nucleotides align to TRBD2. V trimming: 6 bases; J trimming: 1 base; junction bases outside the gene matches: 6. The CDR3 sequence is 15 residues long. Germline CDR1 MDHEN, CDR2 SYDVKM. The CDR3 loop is CASSSSGTAKNIQYF. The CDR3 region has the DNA TGTGCCAGCAGCTCCAGCGGGACGGCCAAAAACATTCAGTACTTC.

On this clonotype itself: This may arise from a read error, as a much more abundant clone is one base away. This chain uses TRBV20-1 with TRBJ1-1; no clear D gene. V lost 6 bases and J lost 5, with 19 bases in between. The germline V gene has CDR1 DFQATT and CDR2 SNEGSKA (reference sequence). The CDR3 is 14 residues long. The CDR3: CSAQSGSTKTEAFF. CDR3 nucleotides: TGCAGTGCCCAGTCCGGCAGTACAAAAACTGAAGCTTTCTTT.

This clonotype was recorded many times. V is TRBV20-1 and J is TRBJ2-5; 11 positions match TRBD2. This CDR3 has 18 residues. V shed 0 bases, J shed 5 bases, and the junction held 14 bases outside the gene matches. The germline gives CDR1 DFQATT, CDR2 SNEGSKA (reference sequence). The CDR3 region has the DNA TGCAGTGCTAGAGATTCAGGGGGGAGAAGACTAGCGGGGGAGACCCAGTACTTC. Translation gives CSARDSGGRRLAGETQYF.

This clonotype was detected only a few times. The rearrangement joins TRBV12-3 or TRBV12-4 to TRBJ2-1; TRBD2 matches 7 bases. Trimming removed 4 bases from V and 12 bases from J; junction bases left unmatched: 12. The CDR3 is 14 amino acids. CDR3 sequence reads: CASSSGVTGGGQFF. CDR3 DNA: TGTGCCAGCAGTTCCGGGGTGACGGGGGGAGGGCAGTTCTTC.

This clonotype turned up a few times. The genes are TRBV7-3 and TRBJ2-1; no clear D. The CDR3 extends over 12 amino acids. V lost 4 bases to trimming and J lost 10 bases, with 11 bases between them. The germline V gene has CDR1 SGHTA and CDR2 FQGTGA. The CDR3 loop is CASSSLGGEQFF. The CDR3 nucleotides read TGTGCCAGCAGCTCCCTGGGTGGGGAGCAGTTCTTC.

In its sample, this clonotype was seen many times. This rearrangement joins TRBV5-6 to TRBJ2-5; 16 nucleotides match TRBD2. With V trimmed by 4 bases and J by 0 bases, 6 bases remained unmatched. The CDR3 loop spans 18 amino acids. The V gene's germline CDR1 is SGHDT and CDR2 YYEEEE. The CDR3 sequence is CASSSGTSGGGYQETQYF. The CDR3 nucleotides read TGTGCCAGCAGCAGCGGGACTAGCGGGGGGGGGTACCAAGAGACCCAGTACTTC.

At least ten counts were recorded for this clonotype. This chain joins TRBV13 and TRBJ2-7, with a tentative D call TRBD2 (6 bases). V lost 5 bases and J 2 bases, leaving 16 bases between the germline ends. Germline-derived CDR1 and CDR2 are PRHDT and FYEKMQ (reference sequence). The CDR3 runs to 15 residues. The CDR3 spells CASSGTGTPAYEQYF. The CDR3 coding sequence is TGTGCCAGCAGCGGGACCGGGACTCCCGCCTACGAGCAGTACTTC.

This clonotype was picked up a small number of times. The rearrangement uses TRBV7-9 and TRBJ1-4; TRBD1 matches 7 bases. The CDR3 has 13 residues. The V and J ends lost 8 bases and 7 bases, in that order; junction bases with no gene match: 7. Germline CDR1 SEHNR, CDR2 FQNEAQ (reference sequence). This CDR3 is CASLRGPGEKLFF. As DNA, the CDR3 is TGTGCCAGCTTGAGGGGGCCCGGTGAAAAACTGTTTTTT.

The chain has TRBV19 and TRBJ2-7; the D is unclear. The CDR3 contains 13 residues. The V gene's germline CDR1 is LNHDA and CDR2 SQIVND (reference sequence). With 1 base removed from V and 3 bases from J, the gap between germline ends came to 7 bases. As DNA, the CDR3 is TGTGCCAGTAGTATAGTGTACGGCTACGAGCAGTACTTC. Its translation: CASSIVYGYEQYF.

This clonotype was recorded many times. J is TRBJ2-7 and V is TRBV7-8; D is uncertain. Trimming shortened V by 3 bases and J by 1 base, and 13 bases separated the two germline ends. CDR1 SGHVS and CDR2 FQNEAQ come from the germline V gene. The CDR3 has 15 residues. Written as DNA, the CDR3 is TGTGCCAGCAGCTTGACCGGGTGGGTGTCCTACGAGCAGTACTTC. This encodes CASSLTGWVSYEQYF.

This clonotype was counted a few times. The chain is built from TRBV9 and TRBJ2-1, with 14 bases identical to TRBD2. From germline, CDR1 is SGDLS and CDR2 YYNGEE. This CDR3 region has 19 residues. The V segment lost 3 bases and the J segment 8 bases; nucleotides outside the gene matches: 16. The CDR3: CASSAQGGLAGAYGHEQFF. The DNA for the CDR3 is TGTGCCAGCAGCGCGCAGGGGGGACTAGCGGGAGCCTACGGGCATGAGCAGTTCTTC.

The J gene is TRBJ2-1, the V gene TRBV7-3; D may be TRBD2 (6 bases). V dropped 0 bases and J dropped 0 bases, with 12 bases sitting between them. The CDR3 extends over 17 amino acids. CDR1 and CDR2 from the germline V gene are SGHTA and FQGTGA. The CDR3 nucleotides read TGTGCCAGCAGCTTAACGCGGGACTTTTCCTCCTACAATGAGCAGTTCTTC. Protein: CASSLTRDFSSYNEQFF. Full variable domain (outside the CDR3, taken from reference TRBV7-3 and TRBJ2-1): GAGVSQTPSNKVTEKGKYVELRCDPISGHTALYWYRQSLGQGPEFLIYFQGTGAADDSGLPNDRFFAVRPEGSVSTLKIQRTERGDSAVYLCASSLTRDFSSYNEQFFGPGTRLTVL.

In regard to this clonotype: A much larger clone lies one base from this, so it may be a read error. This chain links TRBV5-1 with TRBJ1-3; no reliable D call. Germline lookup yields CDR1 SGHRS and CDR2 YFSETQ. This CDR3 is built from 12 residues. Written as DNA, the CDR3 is TGTGTCAGCAGCTTTCAAGGAAACACCATATATTTT. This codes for CVSSFQGNTIYF.

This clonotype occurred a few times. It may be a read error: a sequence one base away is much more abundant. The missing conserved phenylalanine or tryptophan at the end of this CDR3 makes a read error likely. For the CDR3, the DNA is TGTGCCAGCAGCTTGACTAGCGGGGACTACAATGAGCAGTTCCTC. This gives the protein CASSLTSGDYNEQFL. The chain combines TRBV7-2 with TRBJ2-1, with 11 bases identical to TRBD2. The ends lost 3 bases at V and 3 bases at J; junction bases unmatched: 1. From germline, CDR1 is SGHTA and CDR2 FQGNSA. CDR3 length: 15 residues.

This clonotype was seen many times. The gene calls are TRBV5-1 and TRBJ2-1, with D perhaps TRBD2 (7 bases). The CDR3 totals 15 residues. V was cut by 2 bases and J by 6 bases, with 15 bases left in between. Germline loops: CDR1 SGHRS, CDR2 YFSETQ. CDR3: CASSLGGASRNEQFF. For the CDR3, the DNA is TGCGCCAGCAGCTTAGGGGGGGCCTCGCGCAATGAGCAGTTCTTC.

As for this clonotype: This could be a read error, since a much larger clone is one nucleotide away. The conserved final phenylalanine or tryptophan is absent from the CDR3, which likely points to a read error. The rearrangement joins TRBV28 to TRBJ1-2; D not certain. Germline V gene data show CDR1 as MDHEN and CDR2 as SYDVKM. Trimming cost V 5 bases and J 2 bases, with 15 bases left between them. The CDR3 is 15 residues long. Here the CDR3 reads CASSPGRLTNYGYTS. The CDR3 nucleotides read TGTGCCAGCAGTCCAGGACGTCTAACAAACTATGGCTACACCTCC.

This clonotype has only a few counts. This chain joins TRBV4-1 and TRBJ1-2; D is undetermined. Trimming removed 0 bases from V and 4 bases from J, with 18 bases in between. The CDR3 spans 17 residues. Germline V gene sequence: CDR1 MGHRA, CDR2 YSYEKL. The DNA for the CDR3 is TGCGCCAGCAGCCAAGATCTTCGTGAAGGGTGGGGCTATGGCTACACCTTC. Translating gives CASSQDLREGWGYGYTF.

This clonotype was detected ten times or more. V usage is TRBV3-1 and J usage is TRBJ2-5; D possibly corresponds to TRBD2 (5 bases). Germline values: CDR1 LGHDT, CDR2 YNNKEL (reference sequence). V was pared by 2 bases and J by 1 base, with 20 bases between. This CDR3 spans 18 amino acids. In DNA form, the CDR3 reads TGTGCCAGCAGCCAAAGGACCTTCGCGGAGGCGAGCCAAGAGACCCAGTACTTC. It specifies CASSQRTFAEASQETQYF.

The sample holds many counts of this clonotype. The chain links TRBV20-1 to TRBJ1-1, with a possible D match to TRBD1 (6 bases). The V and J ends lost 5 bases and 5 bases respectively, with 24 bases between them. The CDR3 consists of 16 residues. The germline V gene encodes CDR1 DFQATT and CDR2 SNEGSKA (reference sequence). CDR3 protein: CSAASSGTNLGTEAFF. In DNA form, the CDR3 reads TGCAGTGCTGCTTCGTCCGGGACAAACCTTGGGACTGAAGCTTTCTTT.

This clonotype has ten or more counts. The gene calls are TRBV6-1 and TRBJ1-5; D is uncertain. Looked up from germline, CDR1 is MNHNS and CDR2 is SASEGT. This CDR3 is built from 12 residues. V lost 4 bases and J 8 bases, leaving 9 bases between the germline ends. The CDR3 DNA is TGTGCCAGCAGTGGGCTCAAAGAGCCCCAGCATTTT. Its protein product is CASSGLKEPQHF.

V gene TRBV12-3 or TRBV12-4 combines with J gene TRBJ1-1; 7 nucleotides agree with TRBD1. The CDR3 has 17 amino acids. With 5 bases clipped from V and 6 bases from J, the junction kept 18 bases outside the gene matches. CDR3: CASSDIIRGRISPEAFF. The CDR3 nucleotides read TGTGCCAGCAGTGACATAATTAGGGGGCGAATTTCCCCTGAAGCTTTCTTT.

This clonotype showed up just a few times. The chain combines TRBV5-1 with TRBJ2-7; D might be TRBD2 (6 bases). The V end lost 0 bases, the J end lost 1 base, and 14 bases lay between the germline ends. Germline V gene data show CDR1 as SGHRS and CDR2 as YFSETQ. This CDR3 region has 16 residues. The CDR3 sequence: CASSLVGAGQSYEQYF. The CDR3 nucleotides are TGCGCCAGCAGCTTGGTAGGAGCGGGCCAGTCCTACGAGCAGTACTTC.

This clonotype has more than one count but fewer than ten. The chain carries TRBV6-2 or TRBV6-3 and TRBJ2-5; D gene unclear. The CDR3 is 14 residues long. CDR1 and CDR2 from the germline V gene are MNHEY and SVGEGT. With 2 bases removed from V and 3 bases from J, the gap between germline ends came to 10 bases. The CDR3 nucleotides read TGTGCCAGCAGTTACAATGGGGAAGAAGAGACCCAGTACTTC. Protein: CASSYNGEEETQYF.

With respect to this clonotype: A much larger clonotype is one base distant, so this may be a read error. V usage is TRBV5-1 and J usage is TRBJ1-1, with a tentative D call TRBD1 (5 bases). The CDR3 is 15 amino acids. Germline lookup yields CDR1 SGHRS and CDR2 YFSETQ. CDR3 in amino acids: CASRLDGQGYTEAFF. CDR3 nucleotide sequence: TGCGCCAGCAGGTTGGACGGACAAGGATACACTGAAGCTTTCTTT.

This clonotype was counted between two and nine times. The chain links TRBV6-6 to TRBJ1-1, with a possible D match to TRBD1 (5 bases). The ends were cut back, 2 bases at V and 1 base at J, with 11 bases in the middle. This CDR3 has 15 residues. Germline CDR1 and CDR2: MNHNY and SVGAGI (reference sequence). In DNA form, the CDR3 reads TGTGCCAGCAGTTACAGTGCAGGGTCGAACACTGAAGCTTTCTTT. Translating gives CASSYSAGSNTEAFF.

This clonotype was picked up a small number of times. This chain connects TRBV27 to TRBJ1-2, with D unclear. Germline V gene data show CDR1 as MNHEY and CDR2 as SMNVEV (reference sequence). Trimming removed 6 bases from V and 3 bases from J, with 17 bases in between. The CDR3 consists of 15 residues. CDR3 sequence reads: CASSLPDPGDYGYTF. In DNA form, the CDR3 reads TGTGCCAGCAGCCTCCCCGACCCCGGGGACTATGGCTACACCTTC.